This is a list of T cell receptor beta chains from one sample in a study of blood T cell repertoires in COVID-19. Produced via immunoSEQ multiplex PCR; TCRdb's table is partial and in-frame only. The sample includes 400,000 or so clones, over 75% of them seen just once. Sequencing used peripheral blood. The source is a woman in her thirties or forties with COVID-19, enrolled during active disease. The CDR3 runs from the conserved cysteine through the conserved F or W. Each record gives: D gene, V gene, CDR3 protein. D genes are given only for firm matches.

>-|TRBV5-1
CASSSGTPSTDTQYF
>-|TRBV2
CASSDIAGPTYGYTF
>-|TRBV21-1
CASSIWHEKLFF
>-|TRBV7-3
CASRAGGTIEQFF
>-|TRBV12-3/TRBV12-4
CASSFRNQPQHF
>-|TRBV28
CASSLVSGRGNQPQHF
>-|TRBV4-3
CASSHPGQNIYEQYF
>TRBD1|TRBV10-3
CAISALDRGGEQYF
>-|TRBV2
CATGRGSYNEQFF
>-|TRBV18
CASSPAPTASYEQYF
>-|TRBV10-3
CAINTYSSTDTQYF
>TRBD1|TRBV5-4
CASSDARTGVSYGYTF
>TRBD1|TRBV29-1
CSGLGGTGILNTEAFF
>-|TRBV11-2
CASSLVRGNTEAFF
>TRBD1|TRBV19
CATDLTGGAGGDTQYF
>-|TRBV18
CASSPPGHMNTGELFF
>-|TRBV9
CASSPRSRTDTQYF
>-|TRBV28
CASSPNLGDGAGYTF
>TRBD1|TRBV27
CASSSGQGRTHEQYF
>TRBD1|TRBV6-6
CASRPRTGGGEQYF
>TRBD2|TRBV2
CASSGRLAGGNEQFF
>-|TRBV5-1
CASSFHREGGSPLHF
>-|TRBV30
CAWTDWRGNEKLFF
>-|TRBV9
CASSEQTGSGNTIYF
>-|TRBV5-8
CASSNRNQPQHF
>-|TRBV6-1
CASSEATIALGPYQPQHF
>TRBD1|TRBV5-1
CASGSGRQGATDTQYF
>-|TRBV28
CASSFNKGRGGGYTF
>-|TRBV3-1/TRBV3-2
CASSPRDSNTEAFF
>-|TRBV4-3
CASSQGAGRSYNSPLHF
>TRBD1|TRBV5-1
CASSLYRTGIEAFF
>TRBD2|TRBV9
CASSEPTSGPYNEQFF